This T cell receptor (beta chain) came from a study of CD8 T cells in Susac syndrome. cDNA came from approximately 0.5 to 1 ug RNA primed by random hexamers. TCRdb ran MiXCR on the immunoSEQ multiplex PCR reads and lists one entry per CDR3 protein. Of roughly 180,000 distinct CDR3 sequences listed, just under 95% are singletons. This clonotype was observed once. Specimen: CD4+ T cells from PBMCs. The clonotype originates from a human donor with Susac syndrome.

DNA of the CDR3: TGTGCCAGTAATGGGGCAGCCTCTGGAAACACCATATATTTT. Translated, it gives CASNGAASGNTIYF. The genes are TRBV12-3 or TRBV12-4 and TRBJ1-3; the D gene is possibly TRBD1 (5 bases). Trimming removed 9 bases at V and 0 bases at J, with 12 bases between. This CDR3 has 14 amino acids.